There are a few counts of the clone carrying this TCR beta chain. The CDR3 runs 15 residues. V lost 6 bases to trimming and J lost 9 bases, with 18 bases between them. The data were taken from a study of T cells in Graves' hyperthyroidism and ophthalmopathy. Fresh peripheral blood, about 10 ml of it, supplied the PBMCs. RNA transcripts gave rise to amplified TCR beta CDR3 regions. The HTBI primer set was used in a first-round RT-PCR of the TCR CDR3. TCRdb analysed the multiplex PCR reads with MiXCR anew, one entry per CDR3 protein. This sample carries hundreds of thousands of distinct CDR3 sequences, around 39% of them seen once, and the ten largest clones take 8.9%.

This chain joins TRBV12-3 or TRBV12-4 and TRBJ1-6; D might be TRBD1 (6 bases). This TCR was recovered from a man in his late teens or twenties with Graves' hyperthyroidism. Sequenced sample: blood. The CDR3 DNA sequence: TGTGCCAGCAGCTTTGGTAGGGGGGCAGGTTCACCCCTCCACTTT. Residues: CASSFGRGAGSPLHF.